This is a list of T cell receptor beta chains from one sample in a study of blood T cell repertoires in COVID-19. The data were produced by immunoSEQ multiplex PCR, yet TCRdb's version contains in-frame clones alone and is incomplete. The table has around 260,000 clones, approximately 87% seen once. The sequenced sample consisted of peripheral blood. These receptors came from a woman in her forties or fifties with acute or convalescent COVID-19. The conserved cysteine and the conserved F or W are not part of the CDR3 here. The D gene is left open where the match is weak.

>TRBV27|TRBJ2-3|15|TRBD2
ASSLMLGLTSTDTQY
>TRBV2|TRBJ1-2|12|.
ASSESRGADGYT
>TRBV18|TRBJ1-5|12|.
ASSRTGGNQPQH
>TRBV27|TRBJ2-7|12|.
ASSPETVPYEQY
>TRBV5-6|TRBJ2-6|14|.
ASSLVQSSGANVLT
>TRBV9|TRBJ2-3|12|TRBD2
ASSAFSGGDTQY
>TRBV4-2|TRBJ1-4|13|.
ASSPVSQGGEKLF
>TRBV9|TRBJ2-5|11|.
ASSWTERETQY
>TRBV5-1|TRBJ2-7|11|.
ASSLTGSYEQY
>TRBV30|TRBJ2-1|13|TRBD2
AWSVQAGGYNEQF
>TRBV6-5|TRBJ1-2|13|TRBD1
ASRHDSTGVDGYT
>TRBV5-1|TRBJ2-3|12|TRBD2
ASSGGLAGNTQY
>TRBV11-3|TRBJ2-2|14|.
ASSLGRGRDTGELF
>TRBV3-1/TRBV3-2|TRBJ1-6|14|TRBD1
ASSQGQGYYNSPLH
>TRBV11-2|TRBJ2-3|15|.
ASSLEWLAASTDTQY
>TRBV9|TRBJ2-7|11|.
ASSVGQTYEQY
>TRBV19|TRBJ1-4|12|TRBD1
ASSRDRGIEKLF
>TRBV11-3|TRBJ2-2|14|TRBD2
ASSSPFGGSTGELF
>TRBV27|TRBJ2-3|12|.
ASTPLGAQDTQY
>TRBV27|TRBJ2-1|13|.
ASSLSLDSYNEQF
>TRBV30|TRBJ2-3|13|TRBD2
AWNLAGGPGDTQY
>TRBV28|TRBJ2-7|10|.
ASRATGLKQY
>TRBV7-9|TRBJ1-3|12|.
ASSFPLSGNTIY
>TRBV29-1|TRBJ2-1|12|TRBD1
SVLGGTGYNEQF
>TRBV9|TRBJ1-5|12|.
ASSVQGTGQPQH
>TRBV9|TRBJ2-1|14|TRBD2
ASSPIAGGTFNEQF
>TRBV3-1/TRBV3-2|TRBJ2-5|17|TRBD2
ASSPTIGSGRAMEETQY
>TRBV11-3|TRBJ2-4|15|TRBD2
ASSLDGLAVAKNIQY
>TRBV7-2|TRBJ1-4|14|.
ASSPVGVAPDEKLF
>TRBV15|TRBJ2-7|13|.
ATSRPSGATYEQY
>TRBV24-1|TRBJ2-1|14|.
ATSDPTGSGSHEQF
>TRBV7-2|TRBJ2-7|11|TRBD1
ASSSQGGYEQY
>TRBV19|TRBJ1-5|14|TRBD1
ASGRGQGLRNQPQH
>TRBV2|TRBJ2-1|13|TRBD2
ASGTSGRAGDEQF
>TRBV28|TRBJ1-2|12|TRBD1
ASSSRTGNYGYT
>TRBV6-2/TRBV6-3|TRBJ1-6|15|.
ASSRTTGPAEYSPLH
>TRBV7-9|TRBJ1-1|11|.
ASSGQLNTEAF
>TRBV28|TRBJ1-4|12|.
ASSFTGPNEKLF
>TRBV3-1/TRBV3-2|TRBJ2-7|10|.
ASSQSGYEQY
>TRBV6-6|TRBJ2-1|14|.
ASSGTRAGSYNEQF
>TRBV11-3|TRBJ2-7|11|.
ASGGRSSYEQY
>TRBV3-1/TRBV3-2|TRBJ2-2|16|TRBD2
ASRRLAGVRPNTGELF
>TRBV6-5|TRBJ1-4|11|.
ASRARTNEKLF
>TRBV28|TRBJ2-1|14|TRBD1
ASSSPTGAFDNEQF
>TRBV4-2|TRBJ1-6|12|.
ASSQDVEGLALH
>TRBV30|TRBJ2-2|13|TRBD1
AWSIRDRYTGELF
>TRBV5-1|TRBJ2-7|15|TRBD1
ASSLAALGQGGSEQY
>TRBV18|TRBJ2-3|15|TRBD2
ASSPPTSGRSADTQY
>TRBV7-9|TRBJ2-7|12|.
ASMDSRRTYEQY
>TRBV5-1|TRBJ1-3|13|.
ASSLNRAAGNTIY
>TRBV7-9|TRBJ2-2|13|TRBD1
ASSSGTGIPGELF
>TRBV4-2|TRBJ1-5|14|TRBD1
ASSQDPGQGDQPQH
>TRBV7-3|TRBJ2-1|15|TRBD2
ASSSLGLAGGYNEQF
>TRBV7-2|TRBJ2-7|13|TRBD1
ASSLEGGLTYEQY
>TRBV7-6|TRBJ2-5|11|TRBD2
ASSLSGRETQY
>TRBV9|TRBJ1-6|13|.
ASSPPGGASSPLH
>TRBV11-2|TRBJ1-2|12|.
ASSLDTLLRGYT
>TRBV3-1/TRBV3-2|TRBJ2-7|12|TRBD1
ASSPGTATYEQY